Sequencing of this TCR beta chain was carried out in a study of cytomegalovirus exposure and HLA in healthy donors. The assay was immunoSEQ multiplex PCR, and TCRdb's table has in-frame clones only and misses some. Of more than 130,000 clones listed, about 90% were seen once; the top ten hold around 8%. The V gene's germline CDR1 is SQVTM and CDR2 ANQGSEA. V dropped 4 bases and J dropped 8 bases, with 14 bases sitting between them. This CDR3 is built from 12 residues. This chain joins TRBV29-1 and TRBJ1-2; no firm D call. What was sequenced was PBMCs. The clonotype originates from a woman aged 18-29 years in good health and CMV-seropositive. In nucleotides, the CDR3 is TGCAGCGTTGCTCTGAGTGGGAGGGGCTACACCTTC. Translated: CSVALSGRGYTF.